This paragraph reports one T cell receptor beta chain. Produced via immunoSEQ multiplex PCR; TCRdb's table is partial and in-frame only. The table records approximately 28,000 clones, about 80% of them present only once. This sample is part of a study of T cells in localized non-small cell lung cancer. V was pared by 10 bases and J by 3 bases, with 15 bases between. Germline V gene sequence: CDR1 WSHSY, CDR2 SAAADI. CDR3 length: 14 amino acids. Sequenced material: peripheral blood mononuclear cells, taken before any cancer treatment. The clonotype comes from a man aged 40 to 70 with stage III lung adenocarcinoma. The rearrangement links TRBV10-2 to TRBJ2-2; D is possibly TRBD2 (7 bases). This CDR3 reads CATGASGDTGELFF. The DNA of the CDR3 is TGCGCCACGGGGGCCAGCGGGGACACCGGGGAGCTGTTTTTT.